Sequencing of this T cell receptor beta chain was carried out in a study of early T cells in non-severe SARS-CoV-2 infection. Study summary: The authors sequenced bulk RNA from unsorted whole blood, leaving chains unpaired. Findings and limits, study-wide: Anti-spike CD8 responses were favored in VDJdb matching, and private and CD4 specificities were missed.

Ten or more counts support this clonotype. Its antigen is unidentified. This CDR3 region has 11 residues. V lost 6 bases and J lost 2, with 3 bases in between. Separate cDNA molecules each had unique molecular identifiers attached to them. TCRdb independently ran MiXCR on the 5' RACE reads; one entry per CDR3 protein. Of about 31,000 distinct CDR3 sequences in the sample, roughly 6.6% were seen once. This chain uses TRBV12-3 or TRBV12-4 with TRBJ2-3, with D unclear. The TCR sequence derives from an adult who was a healthcare worker with PCR-confirmed SARS-CoV-2 infection or an uninfected control (not recorded which). The specimen was whole blood, collected at baseline. CDR3 amino acids: CASSYTDTQYF. The CDR3 DNA reads as TGTGCCAGCAGCTACACAGATACGCAGTATTTT.